Presented here are 10 T cell receptor beta chains from one specimen sequenced in a study of shared clonotypes between healthy human individuals. Clones were sequenced by immunoSEQ multiplex PCR, and TCRdb holds only the in-frame ones, with some missing. The sample includes about 560,000 clones, roughly four fifths of them seen just once. Sequencing input: PBMCs. The receptors here all came from a woman aged 40 to 50 in good health. Some clones in this sample may be carry-over from other donors' samples.

The chain is built from TRBV28 and TRBJ2-1; no clear D gene. Trimming removed 6 bases at V and 10 bases at J, with 7 bases between. This CDR3 region has 10 residues. Germline V gene sequence: CDR1 MDHEN, CDR2 SYDVKM. The CDR3, as DNA: TGTGCCAGCAGCCTTAGAGAGCAGTTCTTC. Translation: CASSLREQFF.

The genes are TRBV4-2 and TRBJ1-2; perhaps TRBD1 as D (5 bases). Germline CDR1 LGHNA, CDR2 YNFKEQ. The CDR3 totals 15 residues. V was clipped by 2 bases and J by 3 bases, with 13 bases between them. Written as DNA, the CDR3 is TGTGCCAGCAGCCAACTTGGGAGGGGCGACTATGGCTACACCTTC. Its translation: CASSQLGRGDYGYTF.

V gene TRBV5-4 combines with J gene TRBJ1-2, with 7 bases fitting TRBD1. Trimming at V came to 0 bases and at J to 4 bases, leaving 3 bases not matched to a gene. The CDR3 consists of 14 residues. Germline CDR1 is SGHNT and CDR2 is YYREEE (reference sequence). The CDR3 DNA follows: TGTGCCAGCAGCTTGGGCTACAGGGGCTATGGCTACACCTTC. This encodes CASSLGYRGYGYTF.

The chain employs TRBV5-4 and TRBJ2-2; 9 bases map to TRBD2. CDR1 and CDR2 from the germline V gene are SGHNT and YYREEE (reference sequence). V was pared by 0 bases and J by 7 bases, with 7 bases of the junction left unmatched. CDR3 size: 16 residues. For the CDR3, the DNA is TGTGCCAGCAGCTTGGAGGCTAGCGGGATGGTCGGGGAGCTGTTTTTT. Its protein product is CASSLEASGMVGELFF.

This chain joins TRBV7-8 and TRBJ1-1, with D possibly TRBD1 on 5 matching bases. The CDR3 is 15 residues long. Trimming took off 1 base at V and 5 bases at J, with 14 bases between the two ends. Germline values: CDR1 SGHVS, CDR2 FQNEAQ. The CDR3 coding sequence is TGTGCCAGCAGCTTAGGGGACGGGGCTTGGACTGAAGCTTTCTTT. Translated, it gives CASSLGDGAWTEAFF.

The genes are TRBV30 and TRBJ2-3; a weak D match, TRBD2 (5 bases). The V gene lost 3 bases and the J gene lost 4 bases, with 8 bases spanning the gap. CDR1 is GTSNPN and CDR2 is SVGIG in the germline V gene (reference sequence). The CDR3 contains 12 residues. CDR3 amino acids: CAWREDPDTQYF. The CDR3 nucleotides read TGTGCCTGGAGGGAGGACCCAGATACGCAGTATTTT.

This clone came up a few times. A much larger clone lies one base from this, so it may be a read error. The same CDR3 is also encoded by other DNA sequences in this sample. DNA for the CDR3: TGTGCCAGCAGTGTTTTTCCAGGTTTGAACACTGAAGCTTTCTTT. Residues: CASSVFPGLNTEAFF. The chain combines TRBV6-1 with TRBJ1-1; D gene uncertain. Per germline, CDR1 MNHNS and CDR2 SASEGT. The CDR3 has 15 residues. Trimming removed 4 bases at V and 0 bases at J, with 12 bases between.

J is TRBJ2-7 and V is TRBV4-2, with D possibly being TRBD2 (5 bases). The CDR3 is 13 residues long. Trimming cost V 0 bases and J 8 bases, with 11 bases left between them. Germline V gene data show CDR1 as LGHNA and CDR2 as YNFKEQ. The CDR3 protein is CASSQDGREKQYF. The CDR3 DNA is TGTGCCAGCAGCCAAGACGGAAGGGAGAAGCAGTACTTC.

The chain combines TRBV10-3 with TRBJ1-2, with 9 nucleotides matching TRBD1. Looked up from germline, CDR1 is ENHRY and CDR2 is SYGVKD. With V trimmed by 6 bases and J by 4 bases, 6 bases remained unmatched. This CDR3 has 14 residues. For the CDR3, the DNA is TGTGCCATCAGCCGGACAGGGGAGGCCTATGGCTACACCTTC. This sequence encodes CAISRTGEAYGYTF.

The chain uses TRBV14 and TRBJ2-7, with D perhaps TRBD1 (5 bases). Trimming took off 3 bases at V and 3 bases at J, with 18 bases between the two ends. This CDR3 is 16 amino acids long. Germline loops: CDR1 SGHDN, CDR2 FVKESK. CDR3 DNA: TGTGCCAGCAGCCAGGCTCAGGGCATCTTCGGCTACGAGCAGTACTTC. Amino acid sequence: CASSQAQGIFGYEQYF.